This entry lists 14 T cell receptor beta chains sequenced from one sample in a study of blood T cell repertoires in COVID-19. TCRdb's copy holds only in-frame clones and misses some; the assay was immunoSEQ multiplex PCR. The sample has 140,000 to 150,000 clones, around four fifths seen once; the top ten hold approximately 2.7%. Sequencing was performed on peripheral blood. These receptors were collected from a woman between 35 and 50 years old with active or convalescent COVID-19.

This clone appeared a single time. The CDR3 sequence is CASSYGSSYNSPLHF. The CDR3 DNA reads as TGTGCCAGCAGTTACGGGAGCTCCTATAATTCACCCCTCCACTTT. V usage is TRBV6-5 and J usage is TRBJ1-6, with D hard to call. The germline CDR1 and CDR2 sequences are MNHEY and SVGAGI. V was pared by 2 bases and J by 0 bases, with 5 bases between. The CDR3 loop spans 15 amino acids.

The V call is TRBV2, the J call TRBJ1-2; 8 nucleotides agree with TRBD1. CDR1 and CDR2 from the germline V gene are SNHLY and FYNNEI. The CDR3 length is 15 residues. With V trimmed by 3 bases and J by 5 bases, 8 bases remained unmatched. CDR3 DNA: TGTGCCAGCAGTGATGGACAGGGACTGAGATATGGCTACACCTTC. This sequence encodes CASSDGQGLRYGYTF.

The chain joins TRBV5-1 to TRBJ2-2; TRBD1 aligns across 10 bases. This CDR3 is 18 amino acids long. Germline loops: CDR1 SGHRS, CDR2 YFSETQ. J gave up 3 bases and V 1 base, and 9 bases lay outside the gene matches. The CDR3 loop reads CASSLSTTGTGDTGELFF. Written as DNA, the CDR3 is TGCGCCAGCAGCTTGTCCACTACCGGGACAGGGGACACCGGGGAGCTGTTTTTT.

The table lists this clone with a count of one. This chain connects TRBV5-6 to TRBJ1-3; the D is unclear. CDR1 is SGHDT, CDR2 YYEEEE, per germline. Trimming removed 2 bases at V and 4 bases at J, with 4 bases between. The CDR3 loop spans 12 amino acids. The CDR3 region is CASSLEGNTIYF. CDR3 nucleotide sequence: TGTGCCAGCAGCTTAGAGGGAAACACCATATATTTT.

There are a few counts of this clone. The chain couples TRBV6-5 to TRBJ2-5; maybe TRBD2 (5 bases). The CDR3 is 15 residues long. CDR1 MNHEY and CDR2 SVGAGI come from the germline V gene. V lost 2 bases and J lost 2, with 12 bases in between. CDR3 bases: TGTGCCAGCAGTTACGTCGCGAGCGGTCAAGAGACCCAGTACTTC. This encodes CASSYVASGQETQYF.

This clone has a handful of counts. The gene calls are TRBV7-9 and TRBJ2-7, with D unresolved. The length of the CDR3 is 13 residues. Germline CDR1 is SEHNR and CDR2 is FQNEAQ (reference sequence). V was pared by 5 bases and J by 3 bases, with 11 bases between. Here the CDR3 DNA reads TGTGCCAGCAGCCGACCGTCGGGCTACGAGCAGTACTTC. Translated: CASSRPSGYEQYF.

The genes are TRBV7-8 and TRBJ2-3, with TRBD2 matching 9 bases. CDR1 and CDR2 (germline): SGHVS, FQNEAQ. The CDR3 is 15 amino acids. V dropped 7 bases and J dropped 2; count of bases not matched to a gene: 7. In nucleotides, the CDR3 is TGTGCCAGCATGGGACTAGCTCCCCTCACAGATACGCAGTATTTT. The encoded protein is CASMGLAPLTDTQYF.

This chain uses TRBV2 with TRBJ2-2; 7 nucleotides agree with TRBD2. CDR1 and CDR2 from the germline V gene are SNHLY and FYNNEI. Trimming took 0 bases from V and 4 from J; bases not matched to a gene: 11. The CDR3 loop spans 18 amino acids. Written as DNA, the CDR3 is TGTGCCAGCAGTGAAGCTAGGGCGGGGGTAGGGAGCACCGGGGAGCTGTTTTTT. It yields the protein CASSEARAGVGSTGELFF.

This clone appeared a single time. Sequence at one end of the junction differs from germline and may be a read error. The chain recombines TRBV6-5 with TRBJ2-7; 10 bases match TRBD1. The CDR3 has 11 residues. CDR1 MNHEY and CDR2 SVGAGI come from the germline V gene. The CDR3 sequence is CASTSRQGAWF. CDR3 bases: TGTGCCAGCACCTCCAGACAGGGGGCTTGGTTC.

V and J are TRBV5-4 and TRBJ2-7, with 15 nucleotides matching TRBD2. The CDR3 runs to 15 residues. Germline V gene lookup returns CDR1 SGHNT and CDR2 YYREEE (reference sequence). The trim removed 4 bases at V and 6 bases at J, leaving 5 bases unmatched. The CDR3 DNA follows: TGTGCCAGCAGCGAACCGGGACTAGCGGGAGGCGAGCAGTACTTC. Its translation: CASSEPGLAGGEQYF.

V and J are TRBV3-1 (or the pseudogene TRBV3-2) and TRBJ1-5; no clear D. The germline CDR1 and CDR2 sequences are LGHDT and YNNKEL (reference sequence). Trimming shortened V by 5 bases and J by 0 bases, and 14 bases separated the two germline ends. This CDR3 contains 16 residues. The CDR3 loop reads CASSSHSGYSNQPQHF. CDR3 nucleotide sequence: TGTGCCAGCAGCTCCCATTCAGGCTATAGCAATCAGCCCCAGCATTTT.

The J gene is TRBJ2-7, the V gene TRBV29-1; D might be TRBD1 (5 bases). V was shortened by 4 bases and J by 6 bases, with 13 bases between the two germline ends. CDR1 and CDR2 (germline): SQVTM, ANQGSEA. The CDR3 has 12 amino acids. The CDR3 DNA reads TGCAGCGTTGGGCAGGGTGGCGGCGAGCAGTACTTC. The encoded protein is CSVGQGGGEQYF.

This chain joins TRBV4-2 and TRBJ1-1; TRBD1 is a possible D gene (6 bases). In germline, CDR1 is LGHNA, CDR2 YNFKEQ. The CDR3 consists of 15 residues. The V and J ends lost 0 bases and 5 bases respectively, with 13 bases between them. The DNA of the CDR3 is TGTGCCAGCAGCCAAGAAACGGGACAAAAGACTGAAGCTTTCTTT. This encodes CASSQETGQKTEAFF.

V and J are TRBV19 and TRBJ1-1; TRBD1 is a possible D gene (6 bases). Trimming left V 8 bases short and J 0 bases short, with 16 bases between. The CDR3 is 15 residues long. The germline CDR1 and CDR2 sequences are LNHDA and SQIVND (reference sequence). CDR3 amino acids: CASRVGGQMNTEAFF. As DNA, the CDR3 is TGTGCCAGTCGCGTCGGTGGACAGATGAACACTGAAGCTTTCTTT.